This T cell receptor beta chain was recovered during a study of radiotherapy plus CTLA-4 blockade in lung cancer (dated 2018 in TCRdb). Some background on the complete study: Objective responses occurred in roughly a sixth of enrolled patients, and about 30% achieved disease control. Study-wide findings and limitations: After treatment with radiotherapy and ipilimumab, TCR clones that originated in tumors expanded in peripheral blood. Early dynamic changes in blood T cell clones, together with increased serum interferon-beta after radiation, were reported as the strongest predictors of response.

Trimming costs V 2 bases and J 8 bases, and their ends lie 13 bases apart. Its CDR3 holds 14 amino acids, cysteine through phenylalanine. Only the CDR3 part of the read is kept: 42 bases, read in frame from the first base. Taken from the germline V gene, the CDR1 and CDR2 loops are MNHEY and SVGAGI. The library was built by means of the immunoSEQ multiplex PCR assay. Here the immuneACCESS table is served through TCRdb, limited to in-frame sequences with V and J called. Missing clones are a known gap in these copies; in checked studies unresolved V genes cover under half, and the rest lacks a known reason. The sample contains some 62,000 clones, 77% of them found a single time. The top ten clones comprise about 4.2% of the sample. Focal radiation therapy combined with CTLA-4 blockade (ipilimumab) was tested in patients with chemo-refractory metastatic non-small-cell lung cancer. In this sample, this clone turned up once. What this receptor recognizes is not known. Within one base of it there is no much larger clone, and no base qualities were kept.

The sequence derives from a human donor with non-small cell lung cancer who had a complete response to radiotherapy plus ipilimumab. The sequence joins TRBV6-5 to TRBJ2-1, with a tentative D call of TRBD1 or TRBD2, each matching 5 bases. The source material was peripheral blood, sampled from a patient treated with radiotherapy plus ipilimumab. The nucleotide sequence is TGTGCCAGCAGTTACGCCCCAGGGAGCGATGAGCAGTTCTTC. Translation gives CASSYAPGSDEQFF.